This entry lists 4 T cell receptor beta chains sequenced from one sample in a study of OX40 agonist ivuxolimab in advanced cancers. The repertoire was sequenced with immunoSEQ multiplex PCR; TCRdb's copy has only in-frame clones and lacks some. Of approximately 88,000 clones in the sample, around nine tenths were seen once. This material consisted of CD4+ or CD8+ T cells sorted from blood, taken in a trial of the OX40 agonist ivuxolimab. These receptors were taken from an adult with an advanced solid tumor such as melanoma, head and neck, liver or kidney cancer.

The chain carries TRBV7-9 and TRBJ1-2; D is undetermined. The ends were cut back, 1 base at V and 4 bases at J, with 13 bases in the middle. Germline-derived CDR1 and CDR2 are SEHNR and FQNEAQ (reference sequence). This CDR3 comprises 15 residues. The CDR3 nucleotides read TGTGCCAGCAGCTTAGTTGAACTTCCAGTCTATGGCTACACCTTC. This gives the protein CASSLVELPVYGYTF.

The rearrangement links TRBV9 to TRBJ2-3; the D gene is possibly TRBD2 (6 bases). CDR3 length: 16 residues. Per germline, CDR1 SGDLS and CDR2 YYNGEE. The germline V and J ends were trimmed by 1 base and 6 bases, with 18 bases remaining between them. The CDR3 nucleotides read TGTGCCAGCAGCGTAAGTTGGGGGACTTCCCGCGATACGCAGTATTTT. Translating it yields CASSVSWGTSRDTQYF.

The V and J genes are TRBV29-1 and TRBJ2-4; 12 bases agree with TRBD1. The V segment lost 4 bases and the J segment 0 bases; nucleotides outside the gene matches: 1. The CDR3 is 15 residues long. Germline V gene data show CDR1 as SQVTM and CDR2 as ANQGSEA. The CDR3 protein is CSVGDRGLAKNIQYF. The CDR3 DNA is TGCAGCGTTGGGGACAGGGGGCTAGCCAAAAACATTCAGTACTTC.

The CDR3: CASSLGLSGADTQYF. Written as DNA, the CDR3 is TGTGCCAGCAGCTTGGGTCTCAGCGGGGCAGATACGCAGTATTTT. The chain has TRBV5-4 and TRBJ2-3; TRBD2 agrees at 7 bases. This CDR3 is built from 15 residues. Germline assignment: CDR1 SGHNT and CDR2 YYREEE (reference sequence). Trimming took 0 bases from V and 4 from J; bases not matched to a gene: 5.